This TCR beta chain was observed in a study of cytomegalovirus exposure and HLA in healthy donors. Study-level background: For the approximately 400 genotyped donors, more than 65% fell within the Caucasian-associated ancestry cluster.

The PCR was carried out with 60 Vbeta primers and 13 Jbeta primers. Assay used: immunoSEQ multiplex PCR; TCRdb lists only in-frame clones, some missing. The sample carries roughly 150,000 clones, 83% recorded once. Whole-study findings and limits: The authors later found HLA-associated TCR beta chains more clonally expanded than equally common others. Rare sequences made up most TCRs, while some public TCRs were found in many donors. Previously analyzed data showed that most TCR beta V segments were productive at a frequency of about 90% or about 30%.

The CDR3 has 15 amino acids. V lost 4 bases to trimming and J lost 4 bases; unmatched junction nucleotides: 5. Germline V gene data show CDR1 as SGHNT and CDR2 as YYREEE (reference sequence). Comments on this clone: Its antigen remains unidentified.

The sequencing input was PBMCs. This chain connects TRBV5-4 to TRBJ2-7; TRBD2 matches at 13 bases. The TCR sequence derives from a man in his fifties in good health and CMV-seropositive. The chain's CDR3 is CASSGTSGKTYEQYF. In DNA, the CDR3 is TGTGCCAGCAGCGGGACTAGCGGGAAGACTTACGAGCAGTACTTC.